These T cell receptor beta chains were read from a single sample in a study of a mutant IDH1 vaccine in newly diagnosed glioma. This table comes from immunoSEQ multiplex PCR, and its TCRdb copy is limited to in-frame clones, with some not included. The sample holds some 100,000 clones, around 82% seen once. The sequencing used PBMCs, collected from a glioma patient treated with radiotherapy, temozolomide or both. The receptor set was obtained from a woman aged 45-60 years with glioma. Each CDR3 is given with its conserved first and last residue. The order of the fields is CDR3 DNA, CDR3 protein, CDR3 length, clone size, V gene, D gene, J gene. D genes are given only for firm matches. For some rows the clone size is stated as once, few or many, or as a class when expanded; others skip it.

TGTGCCAGCAGCTCGCGGACGATAGCCAAAAACATTCAGTACTTC,CASSSRTIAKNIQYF,15,NA,TRBV5-8,NA,TRBJ2-4
TGTGCCAGCAGCACAGGGGGCGCGGCAGTAAATGAGCAGTTCTTC,CASSTGGAAVNEQFF,15,once,TRBV5-6,TRBD1,TRBJ2-1
TGCAGCGTCCTGACAGTCGTATCTGGGGCCAACGTCCTGACTTTC,CSVLTVVSGANVLTF,15,NA,TRBV29-1,NA,TRBJ2-6
TGTGCCAGCAGCCCGGCGGGGTCAGGAAATTCACCCCTCCACTTT,CASSPAGSGNSPLHF,15,NA,TRBV6-5,NA,TRBJ1-6
TGCGCCAGCAGCTTGGTGGCGGACTCCTACGAGCAGTACTTC,CASSLVADSYEQYF,14,NA,TRBV5-1,NA,TRBJ2-7
TGTGCCATCAGTCCGACGACAGACCCTGAAGCTTTCTTT,CAISPTTDPEAFF,13,few,TRBV10-3,NA,TRBJ1-1
TGCGCCAGCAGCTTCTTAGGCAGGCTGGGGGATGAGCAGTTCTTC,CASSFLGRLGDEQFF,15,NA,TRBV5-1,NA,TRBJ2-1
TGTGCCATCAGTGATCCGGCGTACGAGCAGTACTTC,CAISDPAYEQYF,12,few,TRBV10-3,NA,TRBJ2-7
TGCGCCAGCAGCCAAGCTTCGCGGACAGTTTCTAACTATGGCTACACCTTC,CASSQASRTVSNYGYTF,17,NA,TRBV4-3,NA,TRBJ1-2
TGTGCCAGTAGTATCGCAGGAGCTCTCTATGGCTACACCTTC,CASSIAGALYGYTF,14,NA,TRBV19,NA,TRBJ1-2
TGTGCCAGCAGTTTAAACTACGAGCAGTACTTC,CASSLNYEQYF,11,few,TRBV28,NA,TRBJ2-7
TGTGCCAGCAGCCACACCACGGATACGCAGTATTTT,CASSHTTDTQYF,12,NA,TRBV5-4,NA,TRBJ2-3
TGCGCCAGCAGCTTCCTATTGCCCGGGGAGCTGTTTTTT,CASSFLLPGELFF,13,few,TRBV5-1,NA,TRBJ2-2
TGTGCCAGCAGCTTAATCAGCGGGGAAGAGACCCAGTACTTC,CASSLISGEETQYF,14,NA,TRBV7-6,TRBD2,TRBJ2-5
TGTGCCAGCTCATTAAACCGGGACAGCTATGGCTACACCTTC,CASSLNRDSYGYTF,14,NA,TRBV18,TRBD1,TRBJ1-2
TGCGCCAGCAGCTTGGGCAATACGGCATTGAACACTGAAGCTTTCTTT,CASSLGNTALNTEAFF,16,NA,TRBV5-1,NA,TRBJ1-1
TGTGCCAGCAGTTCGCTACTCCCTGACAGGGGGAGGAACGAGCAGTACTTC,CASSSLLPDRGRNEQYF,17,NA,TRBV27,TRBD1,TRBJ2-7
TGCGCCAGCGAGCCCACCCGGGGACAGGGGAATACAGATACGCAGTATTTT,CASEPTRGQGNTDTQYF,17,NA,TRBV4-1,TRBD1,TRBJ2-3
TGCGCCAGCAGCGTGACAGGGGGGGACACTGAAGCTTTCTTT,CASSVTGGDTEAFF,14,NA,TRBV5-1,TRBD1,TRBJ1-1
TGCGCCAGCAGTGAGTTAAGGGACTATGGCTACACCTTC,CASSELRDYGYTF,13,NA,TRBV10-2,NA,TRBJ1-2
TGTGCCAGCAGTTACTCGTACGAATACGAGCAGTACTTC,CASSYSYEYEQYF,13,NA,TRBV6-6,NA,TRBJ2-7
TGTGCCAGCAGTCTAGAAGAAGGGTCCAGTTATGGCTACACCTTC,CASSLEEGSSYGYTF,15,NA,TRBV2,NA,TRBJ1-2
TGTGCCAGCAGCCCCGGTCAGGGGAGGACTGAAGCTTTCTTT,CASSPGQGRTEAFF,14,NA,TRBV6-5,NA,TRBJ1-1
TGTGCCAGCAGCTTAGCTTACAGTGGATCCTACAATGAGCAGTTCTTC,CASSLAYSGSYNEQFF,16,NA,TRBV7-2,NA,TRBJ2-1
TGCAGCGTTCGCCGCGCTCAAGAGACCCAGTACTTC,CSVRRAQETQYF,12,NA,TRBV29-1,NA,TRBJ2-5
TGTGCCTGGGCAAAACAGGGTCCCAATCAGCCCCAGCATTTT,CAWAKQGPNQPQHF,14,few,TRBV30,NA,TRBJ1-5
TGTGCCAGCTCAAAGGGGTTCCGGGTCGATAGCAATCAGCCCCAGCATTTT,CASSKGFRVDSNQPQHF,17,NA,TRBV18,NA,TRBJ1-5
TGTGCTAGTGGTTTGGTAAGGGACAGCCCACGCTACGAGCAGTACTTC,CASGLVRDSPRYEQYF,16,NA,TRBV12-5,TRBD1,TRBJ2-7
TGCGCCAGCAGCCTTAAGACAGCGAACACTGAAGCTTTCTTT,CASSLKTANTEAFF,14,NA,TRBV4-1,NA,TRBJ1-1
TGCGCCAGCAAGGGGACAGGGGCCACAGATACGCAGTATTTT,CASKGTGATDTQYF,14,NA,TRBV5-1,TRBD1,TRBJ2-3
TGTGCCAGTACCTTCACAGGGGGCGGGTATAATTCACCCCTCCACTTT,CASTFTGGGYNSPLHF,16,NA,TRBV19,TRBD1,TRBJ1-6
TGCAGCGGCCAGGGAGGAGGCTATGGCTACACCTTC,CSGQGGGYGYTF,12,few,TRBV29-1,NA,TRBJ1-2
TGCGCCAGCAGCTTGGCGGCAGGGGCCACTGAAGCTTTCTTT,CASSLAAGATEAFF,14,NA,TRBV5-1,NA,TRBJ1-1
TGTGCCAGCAGCCCCTCGACAGGGCCGACATCCTACGAGCAGTACTTC,CASSPSTGPTSYEQYF,16,once,TRBV13,TRBD1,TRBJ2-7
TGTGCCAGTCGTATTACAGGGAAGGACACCGGGGAGCTGTTTTTT,CASRITGKDTGELFF,15,few,TRBV19,NA,TRBJ2-2
TGTGCCAGCAGCTTAGGACAGAAAGAGACCCAGTACTTC,CASSLGQKETQYF,13,few,TRBV11-2,NA,TRBJ2-5
TGTGCCAGCAGTGACGGACAGGGCTTTGAGACCCAGTACTTC,CASSDGQGFETQYF,14,NA,TRBV6-1,TRBD1,TRBJ2-5
TGTGCCAGCAGTTTTGAAGGGTACACTGAAGCTTTCTTT,CASSFEGYTEAFF,13,NA,TRBV27,NA,TRBJ1-1
TGTGCCAGCAGCTTTCCGGGGGTTCAGAGAAACACCATATATTTT,CASSFPGVQRNTIYF,15,NA,TRBV7-2,NA,TRBJ1-3
TGTGCCAGTAGTAATAGACAGAACACTGAAGCTTTCTTT,CASSNRQNTEAFF,13,once,TRBV19,NA,TRBJ1-1
TGTGCCAGCAGTTCCCTGCTGGGACAGGGTCGCCACGAGCAGTACTTC,CASSSLLGQGRHEQYF,16,NA,TRBV28,TRBD1,TRBJ2-7
TGTGCCAGCAGCCAAGGGGGGGTTAGAGATACGCAGTATTTT,CASSQGGVRDTQYF,14,NA,TRBV5-6,NA,TRBJ2-3
TGTGCCAGCAGCTTGGCCAGGACAGGGAGTGAAGCTTTCTTT,CASSLARTGSEAFF,14,NA,TRBV5-4,TRBD1,TRBJ1-1
TGCGCCAGCAGCCAAGATCGGCAGGAGGGGTTAAACTATGGCTACACCTTC,CASSQDRQEGLNYGYTF,17,NA,TRBV4-1,NA,TRBJ1-2
TGTGCCAGCAGCGTAGGCGGAGGGGACTATGGCTACACCTTC,CASSVGGGDYGYTF,14,NA,TRBV9,NA,TRBJ1-2
TGTGCCAGCAGCCTAGACGGGAGCTCCTACAATGAGCAGTTCTTC,CASSLDGSSYNEQFF,15,NA,TRBV7-2,NA,TRBJ2-1
TGCGCCAGCAGCCCGGCCAGCGGGGGGGTTCAAGAGACCCAGTACTTC,CASSPASGGVQETQYF,16,NA,TRBV5-1,TRBD2,TRBJ2-5
TGCGCCAGCAGCCAAGATCGGGTCGCAGGTGCTGAAGCTTTCTTT,CASSQDRVAGAEAFF,15,NA,TRBV4-3,NA,TRBJ1-1
TGTGCCAGTAGTATGGTAGGGACCGAGACCCAGTACTTC,CASSMVGTETQYF,13,NA,TRBV19,NA,TRBJ2-5
TGCGCCAGCAGCCAAGTACAGGGGCAGGGCACTGAAGCTTTCTTT,CASSQVQGQGTEAFF,15,once,TRBV4-1,TRBD1,TRBJ1-1
TGTGCCTGGAGTGGTAGGGACGAGCAGTACTTC,CAWSGRDEQYF,11,NA,TRBV30,NA,TRBJ2-7